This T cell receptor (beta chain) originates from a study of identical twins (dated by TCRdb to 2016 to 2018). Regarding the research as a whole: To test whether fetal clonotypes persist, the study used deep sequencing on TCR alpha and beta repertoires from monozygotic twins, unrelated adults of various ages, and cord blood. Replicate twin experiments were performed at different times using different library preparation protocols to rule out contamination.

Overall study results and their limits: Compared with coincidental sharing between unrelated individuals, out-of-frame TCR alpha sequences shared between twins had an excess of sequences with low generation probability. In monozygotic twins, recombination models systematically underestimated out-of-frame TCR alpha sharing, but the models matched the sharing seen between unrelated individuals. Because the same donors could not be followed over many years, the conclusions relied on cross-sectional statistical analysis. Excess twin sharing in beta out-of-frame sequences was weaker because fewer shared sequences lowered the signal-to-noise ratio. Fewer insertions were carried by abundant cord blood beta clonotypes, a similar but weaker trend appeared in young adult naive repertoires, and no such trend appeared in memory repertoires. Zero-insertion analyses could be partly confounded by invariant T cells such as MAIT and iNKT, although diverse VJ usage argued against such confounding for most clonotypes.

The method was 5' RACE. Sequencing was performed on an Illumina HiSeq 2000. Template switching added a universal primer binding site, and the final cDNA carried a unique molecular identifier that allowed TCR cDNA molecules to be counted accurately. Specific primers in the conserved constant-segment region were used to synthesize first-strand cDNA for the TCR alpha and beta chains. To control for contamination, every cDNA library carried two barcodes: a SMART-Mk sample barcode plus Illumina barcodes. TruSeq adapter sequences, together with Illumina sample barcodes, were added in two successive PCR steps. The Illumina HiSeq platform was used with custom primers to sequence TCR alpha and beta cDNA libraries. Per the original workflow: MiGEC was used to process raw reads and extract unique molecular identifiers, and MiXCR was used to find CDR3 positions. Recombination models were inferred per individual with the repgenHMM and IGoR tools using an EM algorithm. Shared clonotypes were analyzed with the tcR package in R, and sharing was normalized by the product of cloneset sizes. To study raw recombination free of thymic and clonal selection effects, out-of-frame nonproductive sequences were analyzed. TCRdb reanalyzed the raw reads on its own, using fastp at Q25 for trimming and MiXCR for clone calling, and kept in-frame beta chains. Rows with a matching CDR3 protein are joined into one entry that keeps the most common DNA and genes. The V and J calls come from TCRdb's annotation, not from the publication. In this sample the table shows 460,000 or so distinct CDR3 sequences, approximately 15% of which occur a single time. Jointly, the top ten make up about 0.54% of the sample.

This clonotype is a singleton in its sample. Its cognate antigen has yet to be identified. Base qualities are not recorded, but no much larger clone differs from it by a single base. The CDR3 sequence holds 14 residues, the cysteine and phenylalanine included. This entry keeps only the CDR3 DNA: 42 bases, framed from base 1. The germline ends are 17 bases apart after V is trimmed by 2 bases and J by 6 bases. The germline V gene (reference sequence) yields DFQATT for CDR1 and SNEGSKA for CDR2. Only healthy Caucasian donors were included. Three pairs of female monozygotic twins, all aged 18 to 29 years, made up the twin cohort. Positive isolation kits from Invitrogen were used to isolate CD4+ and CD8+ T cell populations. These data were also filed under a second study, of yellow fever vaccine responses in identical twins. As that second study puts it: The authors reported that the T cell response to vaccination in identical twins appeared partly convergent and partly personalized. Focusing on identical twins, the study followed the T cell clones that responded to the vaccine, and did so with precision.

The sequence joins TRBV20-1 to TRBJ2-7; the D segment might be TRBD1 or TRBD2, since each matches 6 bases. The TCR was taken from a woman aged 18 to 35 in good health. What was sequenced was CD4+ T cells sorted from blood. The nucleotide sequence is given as TGCAGTGCTAGACCCCTGGGGGGCCTGAGCGAGCAGTACTTC. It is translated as CSARPLGGLSEQYF.